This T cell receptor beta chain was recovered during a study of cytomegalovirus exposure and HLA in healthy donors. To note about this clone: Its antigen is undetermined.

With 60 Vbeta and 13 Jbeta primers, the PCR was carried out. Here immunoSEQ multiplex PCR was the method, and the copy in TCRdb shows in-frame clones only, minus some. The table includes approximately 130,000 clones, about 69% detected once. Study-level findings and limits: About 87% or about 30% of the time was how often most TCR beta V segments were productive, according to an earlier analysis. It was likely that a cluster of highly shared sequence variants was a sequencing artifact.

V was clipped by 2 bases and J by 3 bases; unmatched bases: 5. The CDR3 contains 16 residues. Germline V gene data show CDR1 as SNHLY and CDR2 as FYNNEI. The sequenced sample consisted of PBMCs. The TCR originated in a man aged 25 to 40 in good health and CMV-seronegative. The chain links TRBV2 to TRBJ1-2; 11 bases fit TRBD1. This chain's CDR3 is CASSEFPGQGDYGYTF. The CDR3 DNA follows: TGTGCCAGCAGTGAATTCCCGGGACAGGGGGACTATGGCTACACCTTC.